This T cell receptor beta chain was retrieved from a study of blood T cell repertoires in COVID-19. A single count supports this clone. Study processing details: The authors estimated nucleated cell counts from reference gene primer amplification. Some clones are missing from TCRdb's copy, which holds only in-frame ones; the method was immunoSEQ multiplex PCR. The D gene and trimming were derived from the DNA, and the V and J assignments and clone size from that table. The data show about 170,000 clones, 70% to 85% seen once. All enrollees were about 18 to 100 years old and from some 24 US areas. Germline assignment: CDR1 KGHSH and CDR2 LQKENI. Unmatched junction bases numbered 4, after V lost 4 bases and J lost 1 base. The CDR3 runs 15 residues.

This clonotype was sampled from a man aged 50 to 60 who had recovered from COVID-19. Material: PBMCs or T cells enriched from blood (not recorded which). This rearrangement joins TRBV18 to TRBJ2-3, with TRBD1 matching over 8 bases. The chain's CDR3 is CASSLTGAGTDTQYF. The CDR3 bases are TGTGCCAGCTCACTGACAGGGGCGGGCACAGATACGCAGTATTTT.